The 20 T cell receptor beta chains reported below all come from one sample, sequenced in a study of T-cell memory formation after mild COVID-19. Using its own MiXCR run on the 5' RACE reads, TCRdb lists one record per CDR3 protein. Found here are about 57,000 distinct CDR3 sequences, 12% of them singletons; the top ten hold around 23%. Sequencing input: PBMCs or a T cell subset sorted from them (not recorded which). These receptors all come from a man aged 18 to 35 who had mild COVID-19 (a few samples of this study predate the infection). Cell type and time point are not known.

This chain links TRBV3-1 with TRBJ2-5; 7 bases map to TRBD1. The J segment lost 0 bases and the V segment lost 0 bases, leaving 13 bases of the junction unmatched. Germline V CDR1 and CDR2: LGHDT, YNNKEL (reference sequence). The CDR3 spans 19 residues. The CDR3 nucleotides are TGTGCCAGCAGCCAAGATGGAACCCGACAGGGAGAATACCAAGAGACCCAGTACTTC. It codes for CASSQDGTRQGEYQETQYF.

In its sample, this clonotype was seen many times. V usage is TRBV7-2 and J usage is TRBJ2-1; tentatively, D is TRBD2 (5 bases). Trimming cost V 4 bases and J 2 bases, with 9 bases left between them. The CDR3 runs 14 residues. Per germline, CDR1 SGHTA and CDR2 FQGNSA. In DNA form, the CDR3 reads TGTGCCAGCAGCTGGTCGCGGGCCTACAATGAGCAGTTCTTC. It translates to CASSWSRAYNEQFF.

The V gene is TRBV18, the J gene TRBJ2-1; no firm D call. The V and J ends lost 5 bases and 4 bases respectively, with 24 bases between them. CDR1 KGHSH and CDR2 LQKENI come from the germline V gene. This CDR3 region has 18 residues. The CDR3 DNA is TGTGCCAGCTCAGCCTCGTCCTGGGTACCGACACGATACAATGAGCAGTTCTTC. Protein product: CASSASSWVPTRYNEQFF.

The chain carries TRBV5-6 and TRBJ2-1; D not certain. CDR3 length: 14 residues. V was clipped by 0 bases and J by 3 bases, with 7 bases between them. Germline V gene data show CDR1 as SGHDT and CDR2 as YYEEEE. CDR3: CASSLETYYNEQFF. The CDR3 DNA sequence: TGTGCCAGCAGCTTGGAGACTTACTACAATGAGCAGTTCTTC.

The table lists this clonotype with many counts. This chain links TRBV5-1 with TRBJ2-5; 7 bases agree with TRBD1. J gave up 3 bases and V 5 bases, and 13 bases lay outside the gene matches. In germline, CDR1 is SGHRS, CDR2 YFSETQ. The CDR3 has 16 residues. The CDR3 region is CASRTIPGTAKETQYF. DNA for the CDR3: TGCGCCAGCAGGACTATACCCGGGACAGCAAAAGAGACCCAGTACTTC.

The CDR3 coding sequence is TGTGCCACCAGCAGAGAGGGGACTAGCGGGGGAAATGAGCAGTTCTTC. It codes for CATSREGTSGGNEQFF. This sequence joins TRBV15 and TRBJ2-1, with 14 nucleotides matching TRBD2. The CDR3 is 16 amino acids. Unmatched junction bases numbered 2, after V lost 0 bases and J lost 7 bases. Germline V CDR1 and CDR2: LNHNV, YYDKDF (reference sequence). Drawing the rest from reference TRBV15 and TRBJ2-1, the complete variable domain is DAMVIQNPRYQVTQFGKPVTLSCSQTLNHNVMYWYQQKSSQAPKLLFHYYDKDFNNEADTPDNFQSRRPNTSFCFLDIRSPGLGDTAMYLCATSREGTSGGNEQFFGPGTRLTVL.

The gene calls are TRBV5-1 and TRBJ2-7; the match to TRBD2 covers 11 bases. The germline gives CDR1 SGHRS, CDR2 YFSETQ. V lost 4 bases, J lost 3 bases, and 6 bases stayed unmatched. This CDR3 contains 15 residues. CDR3 loop: CASSERLAGRYEQYF. As DNA, the CDR3 is TGCGCCAGCAGCGAGCGACTAGCGGGACGCTACGAGCAGTACTTC.

This clonotype is classed as medium-sized. The chain joins TRBV29-1 to TRBJ2-1, with D uncertain. Trimming pared 4 bases from V and 5 bases from J, leaving 12 bases between. Germline CDR1 is SQVTM and CDR2 is ANQGSEA. There are 13 residues in the CDR3. The CDR3 nucleotides are TGCAGCGTTGCTCCGCGATTCAACAATGAGCAGTTCTTC. This sequence encodes CSVAPRFNNEQFF.

The chain employs TRBV20-1 and TRBJ2-5, with 8 bases identical to TRBD2. The V segment lost 3 bases and the J segment 4 bases; nucleotides outside the gene matches: 1. Germline lookup yields CDR1 DFQATT and CDR2 SNEGSKA (reference sequence). The length of the CDR3 is 12 residues. Here the CDR3 DNA reads TGCAGTGCTAGCCTAGCGGGAGAGACCCAGTACTTC. Translation gives CSASLAGETQYF.

V gene TRBV3-1 combines with J gene TRBJ2-5; 9 positions agree with TRBD1. CDR3 length: 15 amino acids. V dropped 5 bases and J dropped 5; count of bases not matched to a gene: 9. CDR1 and CDR2 (germline): LGHDT, YNNKEL (reference sequence). This chain's CDR3 is CASSFGTGSRETQYF. CDR3 nucleotide sequence: TGTGCCAGCAGCTTCGGGACAGGGAGTAGGGAGACCCAGTACTTC.

The chain has TRBV20-1 and TRBJ1-1; 9 nucleotides match TRBD1. Trimming took 0 bases from V and 1 from J; bases not matched to a gene: 3. The CDR3 is 15 residues long. Germline V gene data show CDR1 as DFQATT and CDR2 as SNEGSKA (reference sequence). The CDR3: CSARDPGQGNTEAFF. CDR3 DNA sequence: TGCAGTGCTAGAGATCCGGGACAGGGGAACACTGAAGCTTTCTTT.

The table lists this clonotype with many counts. The chain uses TRBV4-3 and TRBJ2-6; 8 bases map to TRBD1. The ends lost 0 bases at V and 2 bases at J; junction bases unmatched: 3. CDR3 length: 17 amino acids. CDR1 is LGHNA and CDR2 is YSLEER in the germline V gene. The CDR3 reads CASSQDLTGAGANVLTF. The CDR3 DNA reads as TGCGCCAGCAGCCAAGATTTGACAGGGGCTGGGGCCAACGTCCTGACTTTC.

This clonotype has ten or more counts. The rearrangement joins TRBV20-1 to TRBJ2-7, with TRBD1 matching 9 bases. Looked up from germline, CDR1 is DFQATT and CDR2 is SNEGSKA (reference sequence). This CDR3 contains 14 residues. After removal of 3 bases from V and 7 bases from J, the junction contained 10 bases not matched to a gene. The DNA for the CDR3 is TGCAGTGCTAGCGGCCGGACAGGGGAGGGAGAGCAGTACTTC. It specifies CSASGRTGEGEQYF.

The genes are TRBV6-2 or TRBV6-3 and TRBJ2-7, with 10 bases fitting TRBD2. This CDR3 has 13 amino acids. J gave up 1 base and V 8 bases, and 2 bases lay outside the gene matches. Germline values: CDR1 MNHEY, CDR2 SVGEGT. CDR3 DNA: TGTGCCAGCCAGCGGGAGGGGTCCTACGAGCAGTACTTC. Its protein is CASQREGSYEQYF.

V and J are TRBV7-2 and TRBJ1-5; D possibly corresponds to TRBD1 (6 bases). The CDR3 consists of 16 residues. Germline loops: CDR1 SGHTA, CDR2 FQGNSA. The V and J ends lost 3 bases and 5 bases respectively, with 17 bases between them. DNA for the CDR3: TGTGCCAGCAGCTTTAACAGTGGGGGCTCACATCAGCCCCAGCATTTT. Translating it yields CASSFNSGGSHQPQHF.

This clonotype has ten or more counts. The chain uses TRBV28 and TRBJ1-1; D may be TRBD1 (5 bases). Germline V gene lookup returns CDR1 MDHEN and CDR2 SYDVKM. The CDR3 sequence is 12 residues long. V shed 3 bases and J shed 7 bases, with 9 bases lying between them. DNA for the CDR3: TGTGCCAGCAGTTTTCGGGGGAGTGAAGCTTTCTTT. It encodes CASSFRGSEAFF.

This clonotype has more than one count but fewer than ten. The genes are TRBV20-1 and TRBJ1-6; no clear D gene. The CDR3 loop spans 14 amino acids. V lost 6 bases and J lost 0, with 9 bases in between. In germline, CDR1 is DFQATT, CDR2 SNEGSKA (reference sequence). CDR3 protein: CSAALRSYNSPLHF. The CDR3 DNA reads as TGCAGTGCCGCCCTTCGCTCCTATAATTCACCCCTCCACTTT.

In this sample, this clonotype turned up many times. The gene calls are TRBV20-1 and TRBJ1-5; D unresolved. The CDR3 sequence is 12 residues long. Trimming took off 6 bases at V and 7 bases at J, with 13 bases between the two ends. Germline V CDR1 and CDR2: DFQATT, SNEGSKA (reference sequence). The CDR3, as DNA: TGCAGTGCAATTTCCGGCGGCCAGCCCCAGCATTTT. It is translated as CSAISGGQPQHF.

This clonotype was counted a few times. V is TRBV6-6 and J is TRBJ2-3, with D tentatively TRBD2 (7 bases). The CDR3 totals 15 residues. Germline loops: CDR1 MNHNY, CDR2 SVGAGI (reference sequence). Trimming left V 7 bases short and J 0 bases short, with 14 bases between. CDR3 protein: CASTRGALSTDTQYF. The CDR3 DNA reads as TGTGCCAGCACTCGGGGGGCGCTTAGCACAGATACGCAGTATTTT.

This clonotype was observed many times. The V and J genes are TRBV5-1 and TRBJ2-2; D may match TRBD1 or TRBD2 (5 bases each). Germline CDR1 is SGHRS and CDR2 is YFSETQ. The V and J ends lost 4 bases and 2 bases respectively, with 18 bases between them. The CDR3 spans 17 residues. The CDR3 DNA reads TGCGCCAGCAGCCCCGGGGCCGATTGGGTCAACACCGGGGAGCTGTTTTTT. Its protein is CASSPGADWVNTGELFF.